Each of the 17 T cell receptor beta chains below was sequenced from the same sample in a study of spatial heterogeneity in lung cancer (dated by TCRdb to between 2018 and 2020). The time point label, as the study defines it: blood at routine non-recurrence follow-up after resection. Library creation used 5' RACE. The reads were generated on a NextSeq 500. The public reads were reprocessed in TCRdb via fastp at Q25 and MiXCR, keeping in-frame beta chains. Records with the same CDR3 protein are collapsed into one entry carrying the most frequent genes and DNA. Within this sample are around 45,000 distinct CDR3 sequences, with about 23% of them counted one time only. The biggest ten clones account for 6.5% to 9% of the sample. Here the sequenced sample was PBMCs, taken at follow-up. Every receptor here comes from a female donor with early-stage non-small cell lung cancer.

This clonotype has ten or more counts. The V call is TRBV12-3 or TRBV12-4, the J call TRBJ2-3; 7 bases align to TRBD2. The CDR3 consists of 14 residues. V trimming: 3 bases; J trimming: 3 bases; junction bases outside the gene matches: 3. CDR3 in DNA: TGTGCCAGCAGTTTCGGGGAGGGTACAGATACGCAGTATTTT. Translating it yields CASSFGEGTDTQYF.

This clonotype has a handful of counts. V usage is TRBV5-1 and J usage is TRBJ2-2; 7 positions match TRBD1. The CDR3 contains 14 residues. Trimming took 5 bases from V and 2 from J; bases not matched to a gene: 3. In germline, CDR1 is SGHRS, CDR2 YFSETQ. The CDR3 nucleotides are TGCGCCAGCAGTCGGGACAGTAACACCGGGGAGCTGTTTTTT. Its protein product is CASSRDSNTGELFF. The full variable domain, with the rest looked up from reference TRBV5-1 and TRBJ2-2, is KAGVTQTPRYLIKTRGQQVTLSCSPISGHRSVSWYQQTPGQGLQFLFEYFSETQRNKGNFPGRFSGRQFSNSRSEMNVSTLELGDSALYLCASSRDSNTGELFFGEGSRLTVL.

The chain carries TRBV19 and TRBJ2-7; the match to TRBD1 covers 7 bases. V lost 4 bases to trimming and J lost 6 bases; unmatched junction nucleotides: 3. The CDR3 is 12 amino acids. Germline V lookup: CDR1 LNHDA, CDR2 SQIVND (reference sequence). The CDR3 sequence: CASSSTGAEQYV. The CDR3 region has the DNA TGTGCCAGTAGTAGTACAGGGGCCGAGCAGTACGTC.

This clonotype was counted a few times. The CDR3 loop reads CASSSGLAGVDTQYF. CDR3 DNA sequence: TGTGCCAGCAGCTCGGGACTAGCGGGGGTAGATACGCAGTATTTT. The gene calls are TRBV7-3 and TRBJ2-3; 14 bases are a match to TRBD2. Germline V CDR1 and CDR2: SGHTA, FQGTGA. V trimming: 4 bases; J trimming: 5 bases; junction bases outside the gene matches: 2. There are 15 residues in the CDR3.

A few counts support this clonotype. The V call is TRBV11-2, the J call TRBJ2-7; 7 bases fit TRBD2. Germline values: CDR1 SGHAT, CDR2 FQNNGV. The CDR3 runs to 14 residues. V shed 0 bases and J 5 bases; nucleotides not matched to a gene: 4. This CDR3 is CASSLDPGGNEQYF. DNA of the CDR3: TGTGCCAGCAGCTTAGATCCGGGAGGTAACGAGCAGTACTTC.

This clonotype was found a few times. The V gene is TRBV6-2 or TRBV6-3, the J gene TRBJ2-4; weak D call: TRBD1 (6 bases). The germline gives CDR1 MNHEY, CDR2 SVGEGT. The CDR3 loop spans 11 amino acids. Trimming took off 7 bases at V and 8 bases at J, with 9 bases between the two ends. DNA for the CDR3: TGTGCCAGCAAAACAGGGTACATTCAGTACTTC. Translating gives CASKTGYIQYF.

This clonotype was seen repeatedly, ten times or more. V is TRBV2 and J is TRBJ2-3; TRBD2 might be the D (6 bases). This CDR3 spans 12 amino acids. The germline V and J ends were trimmed by 7 bases and 8 bases, with 13 bases remaining between them. In germline, CDR1 is SNHLY, CDR2 FYNNEI. The CDR3 DNA reads as TGTGCCAGCAACCTCGGGGGTCCTACGCAGTATTTT. It translates to CASNLGGPTQYF. The full variable domain, rest sourced from reference TRBV2 and TRBJ2-3, is EPEVTQTPSHQVTQMGQEVILRCVPISNHLYFYWYRQILGQKVEFLVSFYNNEISEKSEIFDDQFSVERPDGSNFTLKIRSTKLEDSAMYFCASNLGGPTQYFGPGTRLTVL.

The chain couples TRBV29-1 to TRBJ1-1; D not certain. Germline assignment: CDR1 SQVTM and CDR2 ANQGSEA. V gave up 6 bases and J gave up 2 bases, with 13 bases separating them. The CDR3 contains 13 residues. The DNA of the CDR3 is TGCAGCGTAAGACAAAACATTAACACTGAAGCTTTCTTT. It translates to CSVRQNINTEAFF.

V is TRBV5-8 and J is TRBJ2-7; tentatively, D is TRBD2 (6 bases). V was trimmed by 2 bases and J by 5 bases, leaving 11 bases between them. This CDR3 is 13 amino acids long. Germline CDR1 is SGHTS and CDR2 is YDEGEE. CDR3 sequence (DNA): TGTGCCAGCAGCTTCGGGGGATTGGACGAGCAGTACTTC. Its protein is CASSFGGLDEQYF.

The chain has TRBV5-1 and TRBJ2-1; no definite D call. V lost 0 bases, J lost 2 bases, and 9 bases lay in between. The length of the CDR3 is 15 residues. Germline V CDR1 and CDR2: SGHRS, YFSETQ. In DNA, the CDR3 is TGCGCCAGCAGCTTGGGGGGTGGCCCCTACAATGAGCAGTTCTTC. Encoded protein: CASSLGGGPYNEQFF.

The gene calls are TRBV10-2 and TRBJ1-1; a weak D match, TRBD1 (6 bases). V lost 6 bases and J 3 bases, leaving 11 bases between the germline ends. The CDR3 has 13 residues. CDR1 is WSHSY and CDR2 is SAAADI in the germline V gene. In nucleotides, the CDR3 is TGCGCCAGCAGGGACAGAGATTACACTGAAGCTTTCTTT. Translated: CASRDRDYTEAFF.

This clonotype showed up just a few times. The rearrangement joins TRBV19 to TRBJ1-5; D is unresolved. V was pared by 6 bases and J by 0 bases, with 12 bases between. The V gene's germline CDR1 is LNHDA and CDR2 SQIVND (reference sequence). The CDR3 extends over 15 amino acids. DNA for the CDR3: TGTGCCAGTAGATCGGCGGATTTTAGCAATCAGCCCCAGCATTTT. Its translation: CASRSADFSNQPQHF. Full variable domain (rest looked up from reference TRBV19 and TRBJ1-5): DGGITQSPKYLFRKEGQNVTLSCEQNLNHDAMYWYRQDPGQGLRLIYYSQIVNDFQKGDIAEGYSVSREKKESFPLTVTSAQKNPTAFYLCASRSADFSNQPQHFGDGTRLSIL.

This clonotype came up a few times. V usage is TRBV27 and J usage is TRBJ1-2; possibly TRBD1 for D (5 bases). Trimming took 6 bases from V and 7 from J, leaving 15 bases between them. Germline V gene lookup returns CDR1 MNHEY and CDR2 SMNVEV (reference sequence). The CDR3 is 13 amino acids. This CDR3 reads CASRSGTLGGYTF. Written as DNA, the CDR3 is TGTGCCAGCAGATCAGGGACTTTGGGTGGCTACACCTTC.

This clonotype is medium-sized in the sample. This chain connects TRBV29-1 to TRBJ1-2; D gene ambiguous. Trimming removed 3 bases at V and 0 bases at J, with 2 bases between. Germline CDR1 is SQVTM and CDR2 is ANQGSEA. The CDR3 is 11 amino acids. CDR3 nucleotide sequence: TGCAGCGTTGAGGCTAACTATGGCTACACCTTC. This translates into CSVEANYGYTF.

Of note for this clonotype: This sequence may be a read error, since a much larger clone differs from it by one base. The gene calls are TRBV2 and TRBJ2-3; D may correspond to TRBD1 or TRBD2 (5 bases each). Germline V gene sequence: CDR1 SNHLY, CDR2 FYNNEI. The CDR3 consists of 15 residues. V was pared by 8 bases and J by 4 bases, with 19 bases between. Here the CDR3 DNA reads TGTGCCAGCTTTACACAGAGGGGTTCCGCAGATACGCAGTATTTT. As protein: CASFTQRGSADTQYF.

In this sample, this clonotype turned up many times. The chain recombines TRBV19 with TRBJ2-3, with D uncertain. Between the trimmed V and J ends, which lost 3 bases and 4 bases, there was a span of 17 bases. Germline CDR1 and CDR2: LNHDA and SQIVND (reference sequence). The CDR3 contains 16 residues. The CDR3 DNA reads as TGTGCCAGTAGTATGGCAACATCCGGAAGGGCAGATACGCAGTATTTT. Protein sequence: CASSMATSGRADTQYF.

The chain joins TRBV20-1 to TRBJ2-1, with D possibly matching TRBD1 (10 bases). V was pared by 4 bases and J by 2 bases, with 33 bases between. Germline lookup yields CDR1 DFQATT and CDR2 SNEGSKA (reference sequence). The CDR3 has 21 amino acids. The DNA for the CDR3 is TGCAGTGCTAAATCCACTCGGGACAGGGGATCTAGCGGGATCCCCTACAATGAGCAGTTCTTC. The encoded protein is CSAKSTRDRGSSGIPYNEQFF.